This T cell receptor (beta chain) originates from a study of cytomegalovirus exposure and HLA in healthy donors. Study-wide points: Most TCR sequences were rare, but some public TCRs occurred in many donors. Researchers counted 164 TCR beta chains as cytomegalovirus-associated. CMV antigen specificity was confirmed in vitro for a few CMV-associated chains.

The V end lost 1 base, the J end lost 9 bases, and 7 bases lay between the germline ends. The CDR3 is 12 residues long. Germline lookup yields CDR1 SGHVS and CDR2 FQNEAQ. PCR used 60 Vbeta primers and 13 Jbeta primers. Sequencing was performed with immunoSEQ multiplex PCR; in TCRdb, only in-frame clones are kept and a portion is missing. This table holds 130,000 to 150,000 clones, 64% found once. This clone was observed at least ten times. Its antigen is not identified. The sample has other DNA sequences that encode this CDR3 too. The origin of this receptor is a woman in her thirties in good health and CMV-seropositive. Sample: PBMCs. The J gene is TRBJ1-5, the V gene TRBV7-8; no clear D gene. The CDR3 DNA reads TGTGCCAGCAGCTTAGATCGGGGGCCCCAGCATTTT. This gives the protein CASSLDRGPQHF. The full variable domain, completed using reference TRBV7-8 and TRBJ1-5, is GAGVSQSPRYKVAKRGQDVALRCDPISGHVSLFWYQQALGQGPEFLTYFQNEAQLDKSGLPSDRFFAERPEGSVSTLKIQRTQQEDSAVYLCASSLDRGPQHFGDGTRLSIL.